This T cell receptor (beta chain) was documented in a study of cytomegalovirus exposure and HLA in healthy donors. Study outcomes and limitations: Reportedly, cytomegalovirus status was diagnosed with high sensitivity and specificity. A later analysis reportedly found fewer N-insertions in an Asian-associated ancestry cluster than the roughly 670-donor mean. Researchers catalogued 164 TCR beta chains as cytomegalovirus-associated.

Comments on this clone: Antigen unknown.

It was with 60 Vbeta and 13 Jbeta primers that the PCR ran. The data were produced by immunoSEQ multiplex PCR, yet TCRdb's version contains in-frame clones alone and is incomplete. The sample includes tens of thousands of clones, 60% to 80% of them seen just once. The ends lost 3 bases at V and 6 bases at J; junction bases unmatched: 7. Germline CDR1 is SEHNR and CDR2 is FQNEAQ (reference sequence). This CDR3 contains 15 residues. The clonotype comes from a man aged 55 to 70 in good health and CMV-seropositive. Sequenced input: PBMCs. The chain uses TRBV7-9 and TRBJ2-3; 9 nucleotides line up with TRBD2. The DNA for the CDR3 is TGTGCCAGCAGCTTGGAGGCGGGGGGGCTGGATACGCAGTATTTT. As protein: CASSLEAGGLDTQYF.